This is a list of T cell receptor beta chains from one sample in a study of OX40 agonist ivuxolimab in advanced cancers. Some clones are missing from TCRdb's copy, which holds only in-frame ones; the method was immunoSEQ multiplex PCR. The repertoire has 50,000 or so clones, roughly nine tenths of them found once; the top ten carry roughly 13%. The sample was CD4+ or CD8+ T cells sorted from blood, taken in a trial of the OX40 agonist ivuxolimab. These receptors were collected from an adult with an advanced solid tumor such as melanoma, head and neck, liver or kidney cancer. Each CDR3 is given with its conserved first and last residue. Fields, in order: J gene, clone size, V gene, D gene, CDR3 DNA, CDR3 protein. A D gene is named only where the DNA matches it firmly. Clone size is given for some rows only: seen once, a few or many times, or a class if the clone is expanded.

>TRBJ1-3|.|TRBV29-1|.
TGCAGCGTCCCGGACGGAGCTTCTGGAAACACCATATATTTT
CSVPDGASGNTIYF
>TRBJ2-7|.|TRBV20-1|.
TGCAGTGCTAGTTCGCAGTACGAGCAGTACTTC
CSASSQYEQYF
>TRBJ2-7|.|TRBV11-2|.
TGTGCCAGCAGCTTAGCGGGGCGACCTAGCTCCTACGAGCAGTACTTC
CASSLAGRPSSYEQYF
>TRBJ2-2|.|TRBV19|TRBD1
TGTGCCAGTAGTCCCCGGCAGGGGGCTGCCGGGGAGCTGTTTTTT
CASSPRQGAAGELFF
>TRBJ1-6|.|TRBV19|TRBD1
TGTGCCAGTAGAACCTCAGGGGGCCTCTATAATTCACCCCTCCACTTT
CASRTSGGLYNSPLHF
>TRBJ1-6|.|TRBV28|.
TGTGCCAGCAGTTTACCCGCCGTGGACGGGGATAATTCACCCCTCCACTTT
CASSLPAVDGDNSPLHF
>TRBJ1-6|.|TRBV4-1|.
TGCGCCAGCAGCCAAGATCCGGGGGAAGGTTCACCCCTCCACTTT
CASSQDPGEGSPLHF
>TRBJ2-7|.|TRBV6-6|.
TGTGCCAGCAGAAACGAGTTCAGCTCCTACGAGCAGTACTTC
CASRNEFSSYEQYF
>TRBJ1-5|.|TRBV4-2|.
TGTGCCAGCAGCCAAGGGGGGCAGCCCCAGCATTTT
CASSQGGQPQHF
>TRBJ2-5|.|TRBV5-1|TRBD1
TGCGCCAGCAGCTACGGACAGGGAGGAGAGACCCAGTACTTC
CASSYGQGGETQYF
>TRBJ2-1|.|TRBV27|.
TGTGCCAGCAGTTTATCTCCCTACAATGAGCAGTTCTTC
CASSLSPYNEQFF
>TRBJ1-2|.|TRBV5-5|.
TGTGCCAGCAGCTTGGAGGCCGAATCCAGTGGCTACACCTTC
CASSLEAESSGYTF
>TRBJ1-5|.|TRBV18|.
TGTGCCAGCTCACCCTCGGTAGTCCGGGGTGGGCAGCCCCAGCATTTT
CASSPSVVRGGQPQHF
>TRBJ1-1|.|TRBV7-8|.
TGTGCCAGCAGCTTAGGGGGTGGCACTGAAGCTTTCTTT
CASSLGGGTEAFF
>TRBJ2-7|few|TRBV11-2|TRBD1
TGTGCCAGCAGCGCGACAGGGGGGTACGAGCAGTACTTC
CASSATGGYEQYF
>TRBJ2-7|.|TRBV18|.
TGTGCCAGCTCACTGGATCGGGGAGGCGAGCAGTACTTC
CASSLDRGGEQYF
>TRBJ2-1|.|TRBV19|.
TGTGCCAGTAGTATCCCTCTGAGTGAGCAGTTCTTC
CASSIPLSEQFF
>TRBJ2-1|.|TRBV5-1|.
TGCGCCAGCAGCTTGGACAGTGCGAATGAGCAGTTCTTC
CASSLDSANEQFF
>TRBJ2-7|.|TRBV11-2|TRBD1
TGTGCCAGCAGCTCGACAGGGGGCGTGCAGTACTTC
CASSSTGGVQYF
>TRBJ2-7|few|TRBV18|TRBD1
TGTGCCAGCTCATCGGGACAGGAAGACGAGCAGTACTTC
CASSSGQEDEQYF
>TRBJ1-2|.|TRBV6-1|TRBD1
TGTGCCAGCATCAAGACAGGGGGTTTAGGCTACACCTTC
CASIKTGGLGYTF
>TRBJ1-4|.|TRBV19|.
TGTGCCGCCCGTCAGTATACTATCCGAGCTAATGAAAAACTGTTTTTT
CAARQYTIRANEKLFF
>TRBJ2-5|.|TRBV28|.
TGTGCCAGCAGCCGAGCGCCGGGAGAGCAAGAGACCCAGTACTTC
CASSRAPGEQETQYF
>TRBJ2-5|.|TRBV5-5|.
TGTGCCAGCAGCTTGTCAGGGGTGGAGACCCAGTACTTC
CASSLSGVETQYF
>TRBJ2-7|.|TRBV10-3|TRBD1
TGTGCCATCAGTGAGGCAGACAGGGACGACGAGCAGTACTTC
CAISEADRDDEQYF
>TRBJ1-2|.|TRBV5-4|.
TGTGCCAGCAGCATAAGACAGGTCTATGGCTACACCTTC
CASSIRQVYGYTF
>TRBJ2-3|once|TRBV4-2|TRBD1
TGTGCCAGCAGCTACAGGGGACAGGGGTTTGAAAATACGCAGTATTTT
CASSYRGQGFENTQYF